This is a list of T cell receptor beta chains from one sample in a study of blood T cells in healthy people across ages. TCRdb analysed the 5' RACE reads with MiXCR anew, one entry per CDR3 protein. This sample has hundreds of thousands of distinct CDR3 sequences, with roughly 35% found just once. Material: blood. The receptors shown here come from a man younger than 35 in good health. Both conserved end residues are trimmed from each CDR3.

NA TRBV6-6 ASSYSISLKTQY
TRBJ2-5 TRBV6-5 ATRDGGLGAQY
TRBJ1-2 TRBV7-9 ASSLAVPGGSYGYT
TRBJ2-3 TRBV2 ASNNRLAGTDTQY
TRBJ2-1 TRBV5-1 ASSPSLQSSYNEQF
TRBJ2-1 TRBV9 ASTSPGLGNEQF
TRBJ1-5 TRBV20-1 SAISGGGNQPQH
TRBJ1-2 TRBV7-2 ASSLNPECGYT
TRBJ2-1 TRBV11-2 ASSLAGGEQRFYNEQF
TRBJ1-6 TRBV12-3/TRBV12-4 ASTSIGWSLH
TRBJ2-1 TRBV2 ASSEGQGFNEQF
TRBJ2-3 TRBV7-2 ASSRNARTTTDTQY
TRBJ2-3 TRBV27 ASSLSSGAWVGTDTQY
TRBJ1-1 TRBV7-2 ASSDIGTVNTEAF
TRBJ2-7 TRBV27 ASRRFSYEQY
TRBJ1-5 TRBV13 ASSTRGSYQPQH
TRBJ1-1 TRBV28 ASSLDRGKNTEAF
TRBJ2-2 TRBV7-8 ASSLARFGTNGRNTGELF
TRBJ1-1 TRBV4-3 ASSHGGGPYEAF
TRBJ2-3 TRBV9 ASSVDYQDTQY
TRBJ2-3 TRBV6-4 ASSDSAGAVDTQY
TRBJ2-7 TRBV10-3 AISLGQGSYEQY
NA TRBV10-3 ATSESQRGAQETQY
TRBJ1-2 TRBV15 ATSRDRGDGKIYGYT
TRBJ2-1 TRBV7-2 ASSLGPGPSDEQF
TRBJ1-1 TRBV20-1 SARQGMNTEAF
TRBJ1-2 TRBV6-6 ASSPGAGAPNYGYT
TRBJ2-3 TRBV7-9 ASSLTYRISGDTDTQY
TRBJ2-7 TRBV5-1 ASSAYEGGANEQY
TRBJ1-2 TRBV4-3 ASSLDQGSGYT
TRBJ2-2 TRBV12-3/TRBV12-4 ASSLAGGATGELF